A selection of T cell receptor beta chains follows, all from one sample in a study of OX40 agonist ivuxolimab in advanced cancers. Repertoires were generated with immunoSEQ multiplex PCR, while TCRdb's copy carries only in-frame clones and drops some. This table holds approximately 76,000 clones, about 82% found once. Sequencing was performed on CD4+ or CD8+ T cells sorted from blood, taken in a trial of the OX40 agonist ivuxolimab. The receptor source for this set is an adult with an advanced solid tumor such as melanoma, head and neck, liver or kidney cancer. CDR3s include the opening cysteine and the closing phenylalanine or tryptophan. Fields, in order: V gene, D gene, clone size, J gene, CDR3 protein, CDR3 DNA. A D gene is named only where the DNA matches it firmly. Clone size is stated in some rows and not others, as once, few, many or a class when expanded.

>TRBV19|TRBD2|.|TRBJ2-5
CASRFTSGGPLETQYF
TGTGCCAGTAGGTTTACTAGCGGGGGGCCGTTAGAGACCCAGTACTTC
>TRBV10-2|TRBD1|.|TRBJ2-1
CASSASGGRRYNEQFF
TGCGCCAGCAGTGCGTCAGGGGGTAGAAGGTACAATGAGCAGTTCTTC
>TRBV29-1|.|.|TRBJ1-1
CSVRLGGRNTEAFF
TGCAGCGTGCGTCTAGGGGGAAGGAACACTGAAGCTTTCTTT
>TRBV25-1|TRBD1|.|TRBJ1-1
CASSALYRGRTEAFF
TGTGCCAGCAGTGCTTTATACAGGGGGCGGACTGAAGCTTTCTTT
>TRBV7-2|TRBD1|.|TRBJ2-7
CASSSWTGGEQYF
TGTGCCAGCAGCTCGTGGACAGGGGGCGAGCAGTACTTC
>TRBV5-1|TRBD1|.|TRBJ2-5
CASSLSSAGGQGLETQYF
TGCGCCAGCAGCTTGAGTTCCGCAGGGGGCCAGGGTTTAGAGACCCAGTACTTC
>TRBV19|.|.|TRBJ1-3
CASRPLDTTGNTIYF
TGTGCCAGTAGGCCCCTGGACACGACTGGAAACACCATATATTTT
>TRBV27|.|.|TRBJ2-1
CASSNRIRYNEQFF
TGTGCCAGCAGTAACCGGATTCGATACAATGAGCAGTTCTTC
>TRBV14|.|.|TRBJ1-6
CASSQAYSPLHF
TGTGCCAGCAGCCAAGCGTATTCACCCCTCCACTTT
>TRBV18|.|.|TRBJ2-2
CASSSQGTLAGELFF
TGTGCCAGCTCGTCGCAGGGGACGTTGGCCGGGGAGCTGTTTTTT
>TRBV6-5|.|.|TRBJ1-5
CASKQGEGNQPQHF
TGTGCCAGCAAACAGGGTGAGGGCAATCAGCCCCAGCATTTT
>TRBV19|.|.|TRBJ1-1
CASSIDVPRGSTEAFF
TGTGCCAGTAGTATAGATGTCCCGCGGGGCTCGACTGAAGCTTTCTTT
>TRBV2|.|.|TRBJ1-4
CASSEQTVGNEKLFF
TGTGCCAGCAGTGAACAAACAGTGGGCAATGAAAAACTGTTTTTT
>TRBV5-1|.|few|TRBJ1-1
CASSLSSVLGTEAFF
TGCGCCAGCAGCTTGTCCTCAGTCCTAGGCACTGAAGCTTTCTTT
>TRBV19|.|.|TRBJ2-1
CASSIEYQGGLSYNEQFF
TGTGCCAGTAGTATAGAATACCAGGGGGGGTTGTCCTACAATGAGCAGTTCTTC
>TRBV11-2|TRBD2|.|TRBJ2-1
CASSSRSGGPHNEQFF
TGTGCCAGCAGCTCCCGAAGCGGGGGGCCCCACAATGAGCAGTTCTTC
>TRBV27|.|.|TRBJ1-1
CASSLFGGTNTEAFF
TGTGCCAGCAGTTTATTTGGGGGGACGAACACTGAAGCTTTCTTT
>TRBV2|.|.|TRBJ2-5
CASSEIPQETQYF
TGTGCCAGCAGTGAAATCCCCCAAGAGACCCAGTACTTC
>TRBV4-3|.|.|TRBJ1-2
CASSQREGIDGYTF
TGCGCCAGCAGCCAGCGGGAAGGGATAGATGGCTACACCTTC
>TRBV29-1|.|.|TRBJ2-5
CSVLVAQETQYF
TGCAGCGTTCTTGTGGCCCAAGAGACCCAGTACTTC
>TRBV6-5|TRBD2|.|TRBJ2-3
CASRGLAGRTDTQYF
TGTGCCAGCCGGGGGCTAGCGGGGCGCACAGATACGCAGTATTTT
>TRBV6-1|.|.|TRBJ2-3
CASSEGGDTQYF
TGTGCCAGCAGTGAGGGGGGAGATACGCAGTATTTT
>TRBV27|.|.|TRBJ1-5
CASSFGKNSNQPQHF
TGTGCCAGCAGTTTTGGGAAAAATAGCAATCAGCCCCAGCATTTT
>TRBV7-2|.|.|TRBJ2-1
CASSSRGIGNEQFF
TGTGCCAGCAGCTCGCGGGGAATAGGCAATGAGCAGTTCTTC
>TRBV6-6|.|.|TRBJ1-1
CASRAGTLGNTEAFF
TGTGCCAGCAGAGCCGGGACATTGGGGAACACTGAAGCTTTCTTT
>TRBV9|.|.|TRBJ1-4
CASSRTTGLNEKLFF
TGTGCCAGCAGCCGAACGACGGGGCTTAATGAAAAACTGTTTTTT
>TRBV11-2|TRBD2|.|TRBJ2-5
CASSWRAAGGTTETQYF
TGTGCCAGCAGCTGGAGGGCCGCGGGGGGAACAACAGAGACCCAGTACTTC
>TRBV27|.|.|TRBJ2-1
CASSDWGNNEQFF
TGTGCCAGCAGTGATTGGGGAAACAATGAGCAGTTCTTC
>TRBV7-3|.|.|TRBJ1-1
CASSSAGLNTEAFF
TGTGCCAGCAGCTCCGCGGGACTCAACACTGAAGCTTTCTTT
>TRBV18|.|once|TRBJ1-1
CASSVGQLNTEAFF
TGTGCCAGCTCAGTTGGACAATTGAACACTGAAGCTTTCTTT
>TRBV6-5|.|once|TRBJ1-2
CASSWGGYGYTF
TGTGCCAGCAGTTGGGGTGGCTATGGCTACACCTTC
>TRBV19|TRBD1|.|TRBJ1-3
CASMPGQGFGNTIYF
TGTGCCAGTATGCCGGGACAGGGGTTCGGAAACACCATATATTTT
>TRBV30|.|few|TRBJ1-1
CAWSPKDRNTEAFF
TGTGCCTGGAGTCCCAAGGACAGGAACACTGAAGCTTTCTTT
>TRBV7-2|.|.|TRBJ1-5
CASSEGQRYQPQHF
TGTGCCAGCAGCGAGGGCCAGCGATATCAGCCCCAGCATTTT
>TRBV6-4|.|.|TRBJ2-1
CASSEVRGVEQFF
TGTGCCAGCAGTGAAGTCAGGGGCGTGGAGCAGTTCTTC
>TRBV11-1|.|.|TRBJ1-3
CASSPAQHSGNTIYF
TGTGCCAGCAGCCCAGCACAACACTCTGGAAACACCATATATTTT
>TRBV11-3|.|.|TRBJ1-2
CASSLIDNYGYTF
TGTGCCAGCAGCTTAATAGATAACTATGGCTACACCTTC
>TRBV7-9|.|.|TRBJ2-1
CASSWGRGTYNEQFF
TGTGCCAGCAGCTGGGGGCGGGGGACCTACAATGAGCAGTTCTTC
>TRBV18|.|.|TRBJ1-5
CASSPPGEGGGAQHF
TGTGCCAGCTCACCACCGGGGGAGGGTGGCGGGGCCCAGCATTTT
>TRBV7-2|.|.|TRBJ2-2
CASSKGDFWNTGELFF
TGTGCCAGCAGCAAGGGGGACTTCTGGAACACCGGGGAGCTGTTTTTT
>TRBV7-2|TRBD1|once|TRBJ1-3
CASSSTGGPGNTIYF
TGTGCCAGCAGCTCGACAGGGGGCCCTGGAAACACCATATATTTT
>TRBV7-2|.|.|TRBJ2-5
CASSLARRIQETQYF
TGTGCCAGCAGCCTAGCTCGGCGGATTCAAGAGACCCAGTACTTC
>TRBV19|TRBD1|few|TRBJ2-2
CASSTPGTATGELFF
TGTGCCAGTAGTACACCCGGGACAGCCACCGGGGAGCTGTTTTTT
>TRBV25-1|.|.|TRBJ1-3
CASGIGPAGNTIYF
TGTGCCAGCGGGATTGGGCCCGCGGGAAACACCATATATTTT
>TRBV6-5|.|.|TRBJ2-7
CASSYLPGRAYEQYF
TGTGCCAGCAGTTACTTACCCGGGCGGGCCTACGAGCAGTACTTC
>TRBV19|.|once|TRBJ1-1
CASRLGERTEAFF
TGTGCCAGTAGGTTAGGTGAGAGGACTGAAGCTTTCTTT
>TRBV19|TRBD1|few|TRBJ2-7
CASRGTGGSYEQYF
TGTGCCAGTAGAGGGACAGGGGGCAGCTACGAGCAGTACTTC
>TRBV2|.|.|TRBJ2-7
CASSGAGKNEQYF
TGTGCCAGCAGTGGGGCAGGGAAGAACGAGCAGTACTTC
>TRBV6-1|.|.|TRBJ1-2
CESRKGGANYGYTF
TGTGAAAGTCGGAAGGGGGGGGCTAACTATGGCTACACCTTC
>TRBV2|.|.|TRBJ2-2
CASRAGDTGELFF
TGTGCCAGCAGGGCAGGAGACACCGGGGAGCTGTTTTTT
>TRBV21-1|.|.|TRBJ1-2
CASSKASQAANYGYTF
TGTGCCAGCAGCAAAGCTTCGCAGGCGGCTAACTATGGCTACACCTTC
>TRBV5-1|TRBD1|.|TRBJ1-2
CASSLGQGAYGYTF
TGCGCCAGCAGCTTGGGACAGGGGGCGTATGGCTACACCTTC
>TRBV5-1|.|.|TRBJ2-1
CASSLEGGEAYNEQFF
TGCGCCAGCAGCTTGGAGGGCGGGGAGGCCTACAATGAGCAGTTCTTC
>TRBV11-2|.|.|TRBJ2-7
CASSPRGLGEQYF
TGTGCCAGCAGCCCCCGGGGTCTTGGAGAGCAGTACTTC
>TRBV10-3|TRBD1|once|TRBJ1-4
CAISGGQAQREKLFF
TGTGCCATCAGTGGGGGACAGGCTCAACGTGAAAAACTGTTTTTT
>TRBV28|.|.|TRBJ1-5
CASSLTRGLSNQPQHF
TGTGCCAGCAGTTTAACCAGGGGCTTAAGCAATCAGCCCCAGCATTTT
>TRBV9|.|.|TRBJ2-3
CASSVVNTDTQYF
TGTGCCAGCAGCGTAGTTAACACAGATACGCAGTATTTT
>TRBV7-3|.|.|TRBJ1-2
CASSFNGPNTGTPYGYTF
TGTGCCAGCAGCTTTAATGGCCCAAATACAGGGACTCCCTATGGCTACACCTTC
>TRBV29-1|.|.|TRBJ2-1
CSVARQSDEQFF
TGCAGCGTTGCTCGACAATCGGATGAGCAGTTCTTC